This TCR beta chain is from a study of blood T cell repertoires in COVID-19. The protocol was immunoSEQ multiplex PCR, while the TCRdb copy is restricted to in-frame clones and leaves out a portion. Among some 450,000 clones listed, over 85% were seen once. This CDR3 has 15 residues. The V end was cut by 6 bases, the J end by 7 bases, with 19 bases between. The germline CDR1 and CDR2 sequences are SEHNR and FQNEAQ (reference sequence). The gene calls are TRBV7-9 and TRBJ2-1, with a possible D match to TRBD1 (6 bases). This TCR derives from a man aged 18 to 29 with COVID-19, enrolled during active disease. The specimen sequenced was peripheral blood. CDR3 sequence: CASSRLTGEKNEQFF. The CDR3 region has the DNA TGTGCCAGCAGTCGTCTGACAGGCGAGAAAAATGAGCAGTTCTTC. The variable domain in full, completed from reference TRBV7-9 and TRBJ2-1, reads DTGVSQNPRHKITKRGQNVTFRCDPISEHNRLYWYRQTLGQGPEFLTYFQNEAQLEKSRLLSDRFSAERPKGSFSTLEIQRTEQGDSAMYLCASSRLTGEKNEQFFGPGTRLTVL.